What follows describes a single T cell receptor beta chain. No antigen is known for it. V lost 4 bases to trimming and J lost 4 bases, with 10 bases between them. The CDR3 has 13 residues. The data were taken from a study of cytomegalovirus exposure and HLA in healthy donors. Study context: Earlier, about 180 million T cells were analyzed, and around 100 million unique TCR beta sequences were found among them.

Overall study results and limits: TCR beta sequences reportedly predicted most subjects' HLA-A and HLA-B alleles accurately. Presence/absence analyses assumed roughly uniform sequencing depth across donors, which may not hold. Because they were indistinguishable, some V segments, including TRBV6-2 and TRBV6-3, were excluded.

The PCR had 60 Vbeta and 13 Jbeta primers. The repertoire was sequenced with immunoSEQ multiplex PCR; TCRdb's copy has only in-frame clones and lacks some. The table shows about 180,000 clones, with about 80% occurring only once. The sample taken for sequencing was PBMCs. The rearrangement uses TRBV23-1 and TRBJ2-5; unclear D gene. TRBV23-1 is flagged as an ORF with uncertain function. The sequence was collected from a man between 60 and 70 years old in good health and CMV-seronegative. The CDR3 DNA sequence: TGCGCCAGCAGTCGAATACAATCAGAGACCCAGTACTTC. It yields the protein CASSRIQSETQYF.